A selection of T cell receptor beta chains follows, all from one sample in a study of blood T cells in healthy people across ages. TCRdb itself ran the 5' RACE reads through MiXCR, one entry per CDR3 protein. In the table there are under 850,000 distinct CDR3 sequences, 35% to 40% of which are singletons. Material: blood. The receptors were sampled from a man between 18 and 29 years old in good health. Both conserved end residues are part of each CDR3. The D gene is left open where the match is weak. The size entry is marked missing in some rows and otherwise reads once, few, many or a size class.

v_gene,j_gene,d_gene,abundance,CDR3nt,CDR3aa
TRBV9,TRBJ2-5,TRBD1,many,TGTGCCAGCAGCCTACGGACAGGGGGCAGGGAGACCCAGTACTTC,CASSLRTGGRETQYF
TRBV5-6,TRBJ1-2,TRBD1,few,TGTGCCAGTTCCCGGGACAGGAATACCTATGGCTACACCTTC,CASSRDRNTYGYTF
TRBV12-3/TRBV12-4,TRBJ1-1,.,few,TGTGCCAGCAGCTTGACAGGCGCCCCGAACACTGAAGCTTTCTTT,CASSLTGAPNTEAFF
TRBV20-1,TRBJ1-2,.,.,TGCAGTGCCGAGCCCTTTGAAGAACCTAACTATGGCTACACCTTC,CSAEPFEEPNYGYTF
TRBV4-3,TRBJ2-1,TRBD1,few,TGCGCCAGCAGCCAAGGCAGGGGGCGTTACAATGAGCAGTTCTTC,CASSQGRGRYNEQFF
TRBV12-3/TRBV12-4,TRBJ1-1,.,.,TGTGCCAGCAGTGATGGAACTGAAGCTTTCTTT,CASSDGTEAFF
TRBV12-3/TRBV12-4,TRBJ2-4,.,many,TGTGCCAGCAGTTTCAAGGCCTCCCAAAACATTCAGTACTTC,CASSFKASQNIQYF
TRBV9,TRBJ2-1,.,few,TGTGCCAGCAGCGTAGCCCCGGGTACTGAGCAGTTCTTC,CASSVAPGTEQFF
TRBV20-1,TRBJ2-5,TRBD2,.,TGCAGTGCTTCTAGCGGGGGGGCGGGAGAGACCCAGTACTTC,CSASSGGAGETQYF
TRBV10-3,TRBJ2-6,.,many,TGTGCCATCAGTGGTGGGTCGGGGACTGGGGCCAACGTCCTGACTTTC,CAISGGSGTGANVLTF
TRBV5-6,TRBJ2-6,.,.,TGTGCCAGCAGCTGGCTCGGGGCCAACGTCCTGACTTTC,CASSWLGANVLTF
TRBV20-1,TRBJ1-1,.,few,TGCAGTGCTAGCGGGGGAGCTTTCTTT,CSASGGAFF
TRBV7-9,TRBJ1-1,.,.,TGTGCCAGCAGCCCAGCGGCAGGGAGGAACACTGAAGCTTTCTTT,CASSPAAGRNTEAFF
TRBV20-1,TRBJ1-4,.,.,TGCAGTGCCTTCCACGGTGGGCCTAATGAAAAACTGTTTTTT,CSAFHGGPNEKLFF
TRBV20-1,TRBJ1-2,TRBD1,.,TGCAGCGAGGACAGGGGCGGGGCGCTTAACTATGGCTACACCTTC,CSEDRGGALNYGYTF
TRBV9,TRBJ1-1,.,few,TGTGCCAGCAGCGTAGTAACGGAGAACACTGAAGCTTTCTTT,CASSVVTENTEAFF
TRBV28,TRBJ2-4,.,many,TGTGCCAGCAGTTCCCCGACGCTAGCCAAAAACATTCAGTACTTC,CASSSPTLAKNIQYF
TRBV20-1,TRBJ2-1,TRBD2,few,TGCAGTGCTGGACCCCCGGGGGGCTACAATGAGCAGTTCTTC,CSAGPPGGYNEQFF
TRBV20-1,TRBJ1-6,.,many,TGCAGTGCTGGTCTTTTGGGTTCACCCCTCCACTTT,CSAGLLGSPLHF
TRBV20-1,TRBJ1-1,TRBD1,.,TGCAGTGCTAGAGCGAGACAGGGGGGGACTGAAGCTTTCTTT,CSARARQGGTEAFF
TRBV7-2,TRBJ2-7,TRBD1,.,TGTGCCAGCAGCCGAGACTCGGGACAGGGGTACGAGCAGTACTTC,CASSRDSGQGYEQYF
TRBV20-1,TRBJ1-2,.,.,TGCAGTGCTAGAGACGAGTCTGGTCCCCATGGCTACACCTTC,CSARDESGPHGYTF
TRBV6-4,TRBJ2-3,.,many,TGTGCCAGCATGGAGTGTCGTCTGGGGACAGATACGCAGTATTTT,CASMECRLGTDTQYF
TRBV10-3,TRBJ1-2,.,.,TGTGCCATCGCGGCAGGAGCTAACTATGGCTACACCTTC,CAIAAGANYGYTF
TRBV15,TRBJ2-1,TRBD2,few,TGTGCCACCAGCAGAGATTTAGCGCGGGGGGGGGAGCAGTTCTTC,CATSRDLARGGEQFF
TRBV6-2/TRBV6-3,TRBJ2-5,.,.,TGTGCCAGCAGTCCCCAGGGGGGGTCCTACAATGAGCAGTACTTC,CASSPQGGSYNEQYF